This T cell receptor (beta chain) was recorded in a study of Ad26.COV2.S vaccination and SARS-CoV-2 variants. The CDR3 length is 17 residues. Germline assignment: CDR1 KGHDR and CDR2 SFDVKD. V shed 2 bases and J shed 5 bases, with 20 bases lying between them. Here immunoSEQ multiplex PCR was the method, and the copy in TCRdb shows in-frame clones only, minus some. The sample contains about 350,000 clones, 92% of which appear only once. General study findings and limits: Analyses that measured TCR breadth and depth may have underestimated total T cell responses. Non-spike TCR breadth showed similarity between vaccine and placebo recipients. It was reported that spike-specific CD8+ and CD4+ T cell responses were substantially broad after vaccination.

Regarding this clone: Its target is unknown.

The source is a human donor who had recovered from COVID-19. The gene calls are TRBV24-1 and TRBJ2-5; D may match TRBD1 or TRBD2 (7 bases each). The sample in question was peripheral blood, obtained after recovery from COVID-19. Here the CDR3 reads CATSDSRGEGAWETQYF. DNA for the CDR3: TGTGCCACCAGTGATTCTCGAGGGGAGGGGGCATGGGAGACCCAGTACTTC.